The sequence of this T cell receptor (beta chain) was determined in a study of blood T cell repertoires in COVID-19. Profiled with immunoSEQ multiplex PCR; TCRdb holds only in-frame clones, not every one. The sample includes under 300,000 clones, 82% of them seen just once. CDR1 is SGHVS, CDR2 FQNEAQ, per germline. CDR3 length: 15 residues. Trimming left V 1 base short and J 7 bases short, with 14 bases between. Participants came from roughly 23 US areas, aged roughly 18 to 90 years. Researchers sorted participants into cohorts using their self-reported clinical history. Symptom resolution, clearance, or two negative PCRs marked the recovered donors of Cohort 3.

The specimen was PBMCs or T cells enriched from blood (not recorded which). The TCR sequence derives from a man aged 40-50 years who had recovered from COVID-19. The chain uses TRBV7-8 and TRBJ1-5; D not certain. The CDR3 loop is CASSLDWGVGQPQHF. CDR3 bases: TGTGCCAGCAGCTTAGATTGGGGAGTTGGCCAGCCCCAGCATTTT.